This record looks at one T cell receptor beta chain sequence and its context. Its antigen specificity is not known. Per-nucleotide qualities are absent, and no much larger clonotype sits a single base away. The time point label for this specimen denotes: week 5, during vaccination. Each vaccine dose, consisting of 300 ug of a 20-mer mutant IDH1 peptide in Montanide, was administered subcutaneously with topical imiquimod. Newly diagnosed WHO grade 3 or 4 IDH1-mutant astrocytomas showing loss of nuclear ATRX were present in the donors. The samples were drawn from NOA16, a multicentre, single-arm, open-label phase I trial in Germany that tested a mutant IDH1 peptide vaccine in humans for the first time. The DNeasy Blood and Tissue Kit was used to extract genomic DNA from EDTA blood for TCRB sequencing. Taken from cysteine to phenylalanine, the CDR3 has 16 residues. Here the CDR3 DNA is all that survives: 48 bases in frame from base 1. The junction shows trimming of 6 bases on V and 1 base on J, and the gene matches do not reach 4 bases of it. CDR1 and CDR2 are drawn from the germline V gene: WSHSY, SAAADI.

The library was made by the immunoSEQ multiplex PCR assay. Following the manufacturer's protocol, the hsTCRB Kit was used to amplify rearranged TCR beta chain sequences. TCRB libraries were sequenced on an Illumina MiSeq. The original pipeline was this. Demultiplexing, trimming and gene mapping were performed with the kit vendor's proprietary platform. The source is immuneACCESS, and TCRdb retained only in-frame sequences with V and J called. Part of the clones is not carried over; for the studies checked, unresolved V genes explain less than half of this, and the remainder is unexplained. From that table come the V and J calls and clone size; the DNA was used to work out D and trimming. Across this sample there are under 95,000 clones, with roughly 91% seen only once. The ten top clones hold approximately 0.6% of the sample. The sample comes from a study of a mutant IDH1 vaccine in newly diagnosed glioma (dated by TCRdb to the early 2020s). For the study in its entirety: Patients received eight vaccinations in weeks 1, 3, 5, 7, 11, 15, 19 and 23, corresponding to visits V03 through V10. Prior to enrollment, patients had been given standard therapy consisting of radiotherapy alone, temozolomide alone, or radiochemotherapy with temozolomide, with the combination given to most patients. Vaccination started 4-6 weeks after radiotherapy alone, or was given together with temozolomide cycles in the groups whose treatment included chemotherapy. Six visits were used for peripheral blood collection: V03 (baseline), V05, V07, V10, V12 and V13. Longitudinal TCRB deep sequencing was done for 25 to 30 treated patients, wherever samples were available for exploratory analyses. Of the approximately 33 treated patients, around 62% were male and 37.5% were female, and the mean age was roughly 38 years. What the authors observed across the whole study: According to the authors, sample limitations meant that analyses of patient blood samples could not be reproduced. Across multiple MHC alleles, vaccine-induced immune responses were seen in around 93% of patients. Availability determined which PBMC samples were chosen for TCRB deep sequencing. Changes in the top peripheral T cell clonotypes picked up by TCRB sequencing did not appear to be linked to pseudoprogression.

The receptor chain draws on TRBV10-2 and TRBJ2-3, with TRBD2 identical over 13 junction bases. The TCR comes from a woman aged 50 to 60 with glioma. Sequenced here: PBMCs, sampled from a glioma patient whose treatment included an IDH1 peptide vaccine. The nucleotide sequence is TGCGCCAGCAGCGACGGGACTAGCGGGGGCACAGATACGCAGTATTTT. The translation is CASSDGTSGGTDTQYF.